The 10 T cell receptor beta chains given below trace back to one sample, sequenced in a study of OX40 agonist ivuxolimab in advanced cancers. Libraries were prepared by immunoSEQ multiplex PCR; TCRdb keeps only in-frame clonotypes and omits some of them. The sample records 75,000 to 95,000 clones, more than 80% being singletons. Specimen: CD4+ or CD8+ T cells sorted from blood, collected in a trial of the OX40 agonist ivuxolimab. Receptors originate from an adult with an advanced solid tumor such as melanoma, head and neck, liver or kidney cancer.

CDR3 DNA: TGTGCCAGTAATTCGGGTCCTGGGCCCTACGAGCAGTACTTC. This sequence encodes CASNSGPGPYEQYF. This chain connects TRBV19 to TRBJ2-7; D unclear. CDR1 and CDR2 from the germline V gene are LNHDA and SQIVND (reference sequence). This CDR3 comprises 14 residues. V was pared by 7 bases and J by 2 bases, with 15 bases between.

The chain recombines TRBV27 with TRBJ2-7, with TRBD2 as a possible D gene (6 bases). V dropped 4 bases and J dropped 3 bases, with 16 bases sitting between them. CDR1 MNHEY and CDR2 SMNVEV come from the germline V gene (reference sequence). The CDR3 extends over 15 amino acids. The CDR3 coding sequence is TGTGCCAGCAGTTCCCCCCTTGGGGGGATCTACGAGCAGTACTTC. It yields the protein CASSSPLGGIYEQYF.

The V gene is TRBV5-1, the J gene TRBJ1-3; the D is unclear. V was cut by 0 bases and J by 0 bases, with 13 bases left in between. This CDR3 has 17 residues. Per germline, CDR1 SGHRS and CDR2 YFSETQ. CDR3 sequence: CASSLAEGLLSGNTIYF. As DNA, the CDR3 is TGCGCCAGCAGCTTGGCCGAGGGCCTGCTCTCTGGAAACACCATATATTTT.

The genes are TRBV7-8 and TRBJ1-1; 8 positions match TRBD1. Germline V lookup: CDR1 SGHVS, CDR2 FQNEAQ. The V and J ends lost 4 bases and 10 bases, in that order; junction bases with no gene match: 8. The CDR3 is made up of 13 amino acids. The CDR3 reads CASSYLAGTGAFF. As DNA, the CDR3 is TGTGCCAGCAGCTATTTGGCCGGGACAGGAGCTTTCTTT.

In this sample, this clone turned up a few times. The chain recombines TRBV9 with TRBJ1-4, with 8 bases identical to TRBD1. The CDR3 spans 14 residues. V shed 0 bases, J shed 8 bases, and the junction held 3 bases outside the gene matches. Germline CDR1 is SGDLS and CDR2 is YYNGEE. CDR3 sequence (DNA): TGTGCCAGCAGCGTAGGGGACAGGAGGGAAAAACTGTTTTTT. This sequence encodes CASSVGDRREKLFF.

The J gene is TRBJ1-3, the V gene TRBV29-1; D uncertain. The V gene's germline CDR1 is SQVTM and CDR2 ANQGSEA. CDR3 size: 11 residues. CDR3 amino acids: CSVVGGNTIYF. CDR3 DNA: TGCTCCGTTGTGGGGGGAAACACCATATATTTT. The variable domain in full, completed from reference TRBV29-1 and TRBJ1-3, reads SAVISQKPSRDICQRGTSLTIQCQVDSQVTMMFWYRQQPGQSLTLIATANQGSEATYESGFVIDKFPISRPNLTFSTLTVSNMSPEDSSIYLCSVVGGNTIYFGEGSWLTVV.

V gene TRBV6-6 combines with J gene TRBJ1-4, with TRBD1 matching over 9 bases. The V segment lost 1 base and the J segment 8 bases; nucleotides outside the gene matches: 5. The germline gives CDR1 MNHNY, CDR2 SVGAGI (reference sequence). CDR3 length equals 15 residues. The CDR3 DNA is TGTGCCAGCAGTTACTTGGGACAGGGAAGGGAAAAACTGTTTTTT. Its protein is CASSYLGQGREKLFF.

There are a few counts of this clone. J is TRBJ1-1 and V is TRBV6-6; unclear D gene. V was shortened by 6 bases and J by 6 bases, with 8 bases between the two germline ends. Germline V CDR1 and CDR2: MNHNY, SVGAGI (reference sequence). The CDR3 runs to 11 residues. Written as DNA, the CDR3 is TGTGCCAGCAGCCAACACCCTGAAGCTTTCTTT. Its translation: CASSQHPEAFF.

CDR3 coding DNA: TGTGCCAGCAGCTTGGCTAGCGGTCCCTACGAGCAGTACTTC. It specifies CASSLASGPYEQYF. This chain joins TRBV11-3 and TRBJ2-7, with 7 bases aligning to TRBD2. Unmatched junction bases numbered 4, after V lost 3 bases and J lost 2 bases. The CDR3 spans 14 residues. Germline V gives CDR1 SGHNT, CDR2 YENEEA. Filled out from reference TRBV11-3 and TRBJ2-7, the complete variable domain reads EAGVVQSPRYKIIEKKQPVAFWCNPISGHNTLYWYLQNLGQGPELLIRYENEEAVDDSQLPKDRFSAERLKGVDSTLKIQPAELGDSAVYLCASSLASGPYEQYFGPGTRLTVT.

The rearrangement joins TRBV11-3 to TRBJ2-5; tentatively, D is TRBD1 (5 bases). CDR3 length: 13 amino acids. The germline V gene encodes CDR1 SGHNT and CDR2 YENEEA. V lost 5 bases to trimming and J lost 2 bases, with 9 bases between them. CDR3 sequence: CASSGGAQETQYF. The CDR3 region has the DNA TGTGCCAGCAGCGGTGGGGCACAAGAGACCCAGTACTTC.